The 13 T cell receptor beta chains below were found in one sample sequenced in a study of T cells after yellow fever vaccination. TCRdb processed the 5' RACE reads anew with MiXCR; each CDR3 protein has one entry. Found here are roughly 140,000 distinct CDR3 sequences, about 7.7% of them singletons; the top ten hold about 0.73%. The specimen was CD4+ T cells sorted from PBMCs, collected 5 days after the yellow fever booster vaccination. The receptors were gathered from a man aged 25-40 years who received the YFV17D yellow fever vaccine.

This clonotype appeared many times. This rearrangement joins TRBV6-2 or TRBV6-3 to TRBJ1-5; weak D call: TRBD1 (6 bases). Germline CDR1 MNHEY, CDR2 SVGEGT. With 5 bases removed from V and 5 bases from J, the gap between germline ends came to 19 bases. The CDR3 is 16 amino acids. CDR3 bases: TGTGCCAGCAGTCGCCCGGCAGGGGCTTCCCATCAGCCCCAGCATTTT. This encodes CASSRPAGASHQPQHF.

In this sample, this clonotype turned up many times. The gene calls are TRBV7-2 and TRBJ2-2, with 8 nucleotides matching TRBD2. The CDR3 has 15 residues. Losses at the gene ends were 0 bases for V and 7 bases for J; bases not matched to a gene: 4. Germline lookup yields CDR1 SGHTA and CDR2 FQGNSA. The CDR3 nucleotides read TGTGCCAGCAGCTTAGCAGCGGGAGTGGTCGGGGAGCTGTTTTTT. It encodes CASSLAAGVVGELFF.

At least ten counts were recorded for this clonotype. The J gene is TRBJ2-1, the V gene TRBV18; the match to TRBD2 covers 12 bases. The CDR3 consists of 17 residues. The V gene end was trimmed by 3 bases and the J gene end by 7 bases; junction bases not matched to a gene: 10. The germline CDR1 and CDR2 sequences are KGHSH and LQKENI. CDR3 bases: TGTGCCAGCTCACCCGCTAGCGGGAGGGCCGGAGGGAATGAGCAGTTCTTC. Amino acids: CASSPASGRAGGNEQFF.

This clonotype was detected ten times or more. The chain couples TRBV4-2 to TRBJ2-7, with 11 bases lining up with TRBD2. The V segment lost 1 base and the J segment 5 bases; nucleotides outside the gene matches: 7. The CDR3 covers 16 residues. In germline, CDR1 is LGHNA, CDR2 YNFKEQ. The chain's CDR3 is CASSQVLTSGRHEQYF. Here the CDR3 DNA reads TGTGCCAGCAGCCAAGTTCTAACTAGCGGGAGACACGAGCAGTACTTC.

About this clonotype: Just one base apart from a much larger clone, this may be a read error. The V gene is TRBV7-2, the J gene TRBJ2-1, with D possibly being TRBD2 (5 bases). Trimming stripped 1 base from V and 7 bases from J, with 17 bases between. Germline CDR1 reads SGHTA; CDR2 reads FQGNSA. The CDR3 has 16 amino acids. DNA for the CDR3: TGTGCCAGCAGCTTAGGTTCTTTCGGAGCGGAAAATGAGCAGTTCTTC. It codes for CASSLGSFGAENEQFF.

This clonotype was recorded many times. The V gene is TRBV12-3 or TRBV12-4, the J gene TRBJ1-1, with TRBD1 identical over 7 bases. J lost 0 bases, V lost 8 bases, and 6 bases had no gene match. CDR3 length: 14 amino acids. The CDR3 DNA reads TGTGCCAGCGTACAGGGGAGAATGAACACTGAAGCTTTCTTT. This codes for CASVQGRMNTEAFF.

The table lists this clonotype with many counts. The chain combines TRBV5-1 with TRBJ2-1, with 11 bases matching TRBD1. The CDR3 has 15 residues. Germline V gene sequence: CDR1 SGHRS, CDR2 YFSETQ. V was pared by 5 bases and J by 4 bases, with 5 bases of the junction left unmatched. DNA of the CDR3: TGCGCCAGCAGAAGGGACAGGGGGTCGTACAATGAGCAGTTCTTC. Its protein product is CASRRDRGSYNEQFF.

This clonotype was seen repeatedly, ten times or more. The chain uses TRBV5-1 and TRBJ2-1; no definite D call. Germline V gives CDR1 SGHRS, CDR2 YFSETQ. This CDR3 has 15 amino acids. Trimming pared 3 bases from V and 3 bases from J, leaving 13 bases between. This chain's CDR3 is CASSWKVGLYNEQFF. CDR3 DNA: TGCGCCAGCAGCTGGAAAGTGGGTCTCTACAATGAGCAGTTCTTC.

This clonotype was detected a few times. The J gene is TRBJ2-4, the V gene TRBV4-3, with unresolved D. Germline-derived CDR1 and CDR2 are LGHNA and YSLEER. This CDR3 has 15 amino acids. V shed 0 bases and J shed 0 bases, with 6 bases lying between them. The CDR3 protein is CASSQEARAKNIQYF. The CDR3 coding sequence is TGCGCCAGCAGCCAAGAGGCGAGAGCCAAAAACATTCAGTACTTC.

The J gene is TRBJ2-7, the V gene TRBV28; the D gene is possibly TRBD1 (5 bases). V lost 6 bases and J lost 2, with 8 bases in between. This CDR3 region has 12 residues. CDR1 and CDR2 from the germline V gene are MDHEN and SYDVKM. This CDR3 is CASRTAPYEQYF. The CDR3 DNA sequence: TGTGCCAGCAGGACAGCCCCCTACGAGCAGTACTTC.

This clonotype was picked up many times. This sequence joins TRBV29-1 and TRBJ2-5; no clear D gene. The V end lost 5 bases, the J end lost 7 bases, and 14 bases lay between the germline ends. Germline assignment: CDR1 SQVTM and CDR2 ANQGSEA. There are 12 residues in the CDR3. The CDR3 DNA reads TGCAGCGTTAGTTCTAGGTTAGCGACCCAGTACTTC. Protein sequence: CSVSSRLATQYF.

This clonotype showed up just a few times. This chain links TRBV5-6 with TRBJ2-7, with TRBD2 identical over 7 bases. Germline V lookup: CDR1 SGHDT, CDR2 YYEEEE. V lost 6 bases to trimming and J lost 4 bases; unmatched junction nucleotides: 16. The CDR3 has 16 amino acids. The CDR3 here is CASTYGMGGRPYEQYF. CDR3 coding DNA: TGTGCCAGCACCTACGGTATGGGAGGGAGACCATACGAGCAGTACTTC.

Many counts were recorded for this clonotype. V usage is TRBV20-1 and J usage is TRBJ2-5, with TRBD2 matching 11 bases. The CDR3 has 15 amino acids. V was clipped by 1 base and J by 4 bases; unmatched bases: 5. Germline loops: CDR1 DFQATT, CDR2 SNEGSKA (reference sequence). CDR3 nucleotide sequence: TGCAGTGCTAGAGTTAGCGGGAGGGCTTCAGAGACCCAGTACTTC. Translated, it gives CSARVSGRASETQYF.